This TCR beta chain derives from a study of blood T cell repertoires in COVID-19. CDR1 and CDR2 from the germline V gene are MNHEY and SVGAGI. This CDR3 spans 15 amino acids. Trimming took 6 bases from V and 1 from J, leaving 14 bases between them. Per the original data handling: Using reference gene primer amplification, nucleated cell counts were estimated. TCRdb keeps only in-frame clones here, not all; method: immunoSEQ multiplex PCR. V, J and clone size reflect that table, while D and trimming were determined from the DNA. Altogether 150,000 or so clones are present, around four fifths being singletons, with the ten largest covering 10% to 15%.

This chain uses TRBV6-5 with TRBJ2-3, with a weak D call TRBD1 (6 bases). Specimen: peripheral blood. This TCR derives from a man between 65 and 85 years old who had recovered from COVID-19. Written as DNA, the CDR3 is TGTGCCAGCAGCCCAAGGGGGAGTCGCACAGATACGCAGTATTTT. This translates into CASSPRGSRTDTQYF.